The 23 T cell receptor beta chains in this list originate from one sample, sequenced in a study of spatial heterogeneity in lung cancer. Study results and caveats: The number of expanded tumor alpha and beta chains correlated with mutation number.

Their specific antigens are unknown. Time point indicated: sample taken at primary tumor resection. TCRdb processed the 5' RACE reads anew with MiXCR; each CDR3 protein has one entry. The sample has some 23,000 distinct CDR3 sequences, around 10% seen once. The sequencing here drew on lung tumor tissue, taken at surgery. The receptors stem from a male donor with early-stage non-small cell lung cancer.

This clonotype showed up many times. The J gene is TRBJ2-1, the V gene TRBV9, with TRBD2 matching over 13 bases. V shed 4 bases, J shed 13 bases, and the junction held 8 bases outside the gene matches. CDR3 length: 14 amino acids. CDR1 is SGDLS and CDR2 is YYNGEE in the germline V gene. CDR3 coding DNA: TGTGCCAGCAGCCCTCCAGGACTAGCGGGGGATCAGTTCTTC. Amino acids: CASSPPGLAGDQFF.

This clonotype was seen repeatedly, ten times or more. This chain uses TRBV14 with TRBJ2-7, with 7 bases aligning to TRBD1. CDR3 length equals 13 residues. V dropped 9 bases and J dropped 4; count of bases not matched to a gene: 9. Germline CDR1 SGHDN, CDR2 FVKESK. The CDR3 DNA sequence: TGTGCCAGTACCCGGGCAGGGGGATACGAGCAGTACTTC. Encoded protein: CASTRAGGYEQYF.

At least ten counts were recorded for this clonotype. The rearrangement links TRBV4-2 to TRBJ1-2; no definite D call. This CDR3 has 16 amino acids. Looked up from germline, CDR1 is LGHNA and CDR2 is YNFKEQ. Between the trimmed V and J ends, which lost 1 base and 0 bases, there was a span of 12 bases. The CDR3 region has the DNA TGTGCCAGCAGCCAAGTGGCGGGTAGGGCTAACTATGGCTACACCTTC. Protein: CASSQVAGRANYGYTF.

This clonotype was counted only a few times. V usage is TRBV2 and J usage is TRBJ2-7, with TRBD1 matching over 7 bases. Unmatched junction bases numbered 9, after V lost 7 bases and J lost 3 bases. The CDR3 consists of 14 residues. Germline-derived CDR1 and CDR2 are SNHLY and FYNNEI. This CDR3 reads CASTPLGQYYEQYF. In nucleotides, the CDR3 is TGTGCCAGCACCCCGCTGGGACAGTACTACGAGCAGTACTTC.

This clonotype was detected a few times. The CDR3 spells CSARGPDLPYEQYF. As DNA, the CDR3 is TGCAGTGCCCGGGGCCCGGACCTTCCCTACGAGCAGTACTTC. The J gene is TRBJ2-7, the V gene TRBV20-1, with D possibly called TRBD1 or TRBD2 (5 bases each). The CDR3 spans 14 residues. V was pared by 6 bases and J by 2 bases, with 17 bases between. CDR1 and CDR2 from the germline V gene are DFQATT and SNEGSKA (reference sequence).

V is TRBV18 and J is TRBJ2-1; no firm D call. Germline-derived CDR1 and CDR2 are KGHSH and LQKENI. V lost 6 bases and J lost 7, with 7 bases in between. This CDR3 is 11 amino acids long. The CDR3 coding sequence is TGTGCCAGCTCCAGCAGTAATGAGCAGTTCTTC. This sequence encodes CASSSSNEQFF.

This clonotype is classed as medium-sized. The CDR3 is CASSLSQNNQPQHF. The CDR3 region has the DNA TGTGCCAGCAGTTTAAGTCAGAACAATCAGCCCCAGCATTTT. The chain couples TRBV12-3 or TRBV12-4 to TRBJ1-5; D is unclear. The V end was cut by 2 bases, the J end by 3 bases, with 8 bases between. CDR3 size: 14 residues.

The chain is built from TRBV10-3 and TRBJ2-1; 11 bases line up with TRBD2. CDR1 and CDR2 from the germline V gene are ENHRY and SYGVKD. This CDR3 comprises 16 residues. V lost 1 base to trimming and J lost 7 bases; unmatched junction nucleotides: 6. CDR3 loop: CAISELGLADVNEQFF. The CDR3, as DNA: TGTGCCATCAGTGAGTTGGGACTAGCGGACGTGAATGAGCAGTTCTTC.

This clonotype appeared many times. This chain links TRBV11-1 with TRBJ2-2; 7 bases map to TRBD1. The V and J ends lost 4 bases and 7 bases, in that order; junction bases with no gene match: 6. This CDR3 region has 14 residues. Germline assignment: CDR1 SGHAT and CDR2 FQDESV (reference sequence). In DNA form, the CDR3 reads TGTGCCAGCAGCTCCGACAGGGCCGTCGGGGAGCTGTTTTTT. Its protein is CASSSDRAVGELFF.

This clonotype appeared a few times. The V call is TRBV12-3 or TRBV12-4, the J call TRBJ2-3; tentatively, D is TRBD1 or TRBD2 (5 bases each). Between the trimmed V and J ends, which lost 8 bases and 6 bases, there was a span of 12 bases. The length of the CDR3 is 12 residues. The CDR3 here is CASDGTSDTQYF. Here the CDR3 DNA reads TGTGCCAGCGACGGGACGTCGGATACGCAGTATTTT.

This clonotype has ten or more counts. The chain recombines TRBV5-1 with TRBJ2-1; no clear D. Germline lookup yields CDR1 SGHRS and CDR2 YFSETQ. V was cut by 3 bases and J by 0 bases, with 10 bases left in between. This CDR3 comprises 15 residues. CDR3 in amino acids: CASSSGSSSYNEQFF. CDR3 nucleotides: TGCGCCAGCAGCTCCGGGTCTAGCTCCTACAATGAGCAGTTCTTC. The full variable domain, completed using reference TRBV5-1 and TRBJ2-1, is KAGVTQTPRYLIKTRGQQVTLSCSPISGHRSVSWYQQTPGQGLQFLFEYFSETQRNKGNFPGRFSGRQFSNSRSEMNVSTLELGDSALYLCASSSGSSSYNEQFFGPGTRLTVL.

This clonotype was observed a handful of times. The V call is TRBV30, the J call TRBJ1-5; D remains unclear. V lost 0 bases and J 3 bases, leaving 15 bases between the germline ends. Per the germline V gene, CDR1 is GTSNPN and CDR2 is SVGIG (reference sequence). This CDR3 has 16 residues. The CDR3 reads CAWSVGSGGINQPQHF. DNA for the CDR3: TGTGCCTGGAGTGTAGGGTCAGGTGGAATCAATCAGCCCCAGCATTTT.

There are many counts of this clonotype. The rearrangement joins TRBV9 to TRBJ2-3, with TRBD2 as a possible D gene (7 bases). CDR1 is SGDLS, CDR2 YYNGEE, per germline. The CDR3 sequence is 17 residues long. V gave up 2 bases and J gave up 2 bases, with 18 bases separating them. The CDR3 nucleotides read TGTGCCAGCAGCGTTTCTTTTGGGAGGGGGGCCACAGATACGCAGTATTTT. Residues: CASSVSFGRGATDTQYF.

This clonotype is medium-sized in the sample. V gene TRBV20-1 combines with J gene TRBJ2-1, with 10 bases fitting TRBD2. This CDR3 contains 15 residues. Germline V gene lookup returns CDR1 DFQATT and CDR2 SNEGSKA (reference sequence). V shed 6 bases and J 2 bases; nucleotides not matched to a gene: 7. The CDR3: CSAKQRGGPYNEQFF. The CDR3 DNA reads as TGCAGTGCCAAGCAGCGGGGGGGCCCCTACAATGAGCAGTTCTTC.

This clonotype has at least ten counts. The chain has TRBV7-2 and TRBJ2-7, with D possibly matching TRBD1 (5 bases). The CDR3 totals 14 residues. Trimming took 2 bases from V and 3 from J, leaving 11 bases between them. The germline gives CDR1 SGHTA, CDR2 FQGNSA. The CDR3 sequence: CASSLSRDIYEQYF. In nucleotides, the CDR3 is TGTGCCAGCAGCTTATCCAGGGATATCTACGAGCAGTACTTC.

The CDR3 sequence is CSQRGVAKNIQYF. DNA for the CDR3: TGCAGCCAGAGGGGGGTGGCCAAAAACATTCAGTACTTC. The chain couples TRBV20-1 to TRBJ2-4, with D possibly called TRBD1 or TRBD2 (6 bases each). This CDR3 comprises 13 residues. Germline V gives CDR1 DFQATT, CDR2 SNEGSKA (reference sequence).

The sample holds many counts of this clonotype. The chain employs TRBV28 and TRBJ2-1; D possibly corresponds to TRBD1 (5 bases). CDR3 length: 14 amino acids. Germline V lookup: CDR1 MDHEN, CDR2 SYDVKM. With 8 bases removed from V and 4 bases from J, the gap between germline ends came to 15 bases. The CDR3 region is CASFLGKGYNEQFF. CDR3 coding DNA: TGTGCCAGCTTCCTGGGGAAGGGGTACAATGAGCAGTTCTTC.

The gene calls are TRBV5-1 and TRBJ1-4; D is perhaps TRBD1 (5 bases). The CDR3 covers 16 residues. The germline V gene has CDR1 SGHRS and CDR2 YFSETQ. Trimming shortened V by 4 bases and J by 4 bases, and 17 bases separated the two germline ends. The CDR3: CASSLTLGGGNEKLFF. The CDR3 DNA is TGCGCCAGCAGCCTCACGCTTGGGGGAGGTAATGAAAAACTGTTTTTT.

V is TRBV20-1 and J is TRBJ2-1; D possibly corresponds to TRBD2 (5 bases). V shed 6 bases and J shed 5 bases, with 20 bases lying between them. The CDR3 has 15 residues. Germline V gives CDR1 DFQATT, CDR2 SNEGSKA (reference sequence). The CDR3 sequence: CSAPKGLALNNEQFF. The CDR3 nucleotides are TGCAGTGCCCCTAAGGGCCTAGCCTTAAACAATGAGCAGTTCTTC.

This clonotype was seen at least ten times. The chain couples TRBV6-6 to TRBJ2-7; D is possibly TRBD1 (6 bases). Between the trimmed V and J ends, which lost 6 bases and 5 bases, there was a span of 11 bases. CDR1 and CDR2 from the germline V gene are MNHNY and SVGAGI (reference sequence). The CDR3 length is 12 residues. The CDR3 sequence is CASSQGGDEQYF. The CDR3 region has the DNA TGTGCCAGCAGCCAAGGGGGTGACGAGCAGTACTTC.

The sample holds many counts of this clonotype. The chain employs TRBV3-1 and TRBJ2-3; 10 bases fit TRBD2. Germline CDR1 and CDR2: LGHDT and YNNKEL (reference sequence). This CDR3 has 17 amino acids. J was trimmed by 5 bases and V by 1 base; bases with no gene match: 9. Here the CDR3 DNA reads TGTGCCAGCAGCCAAGGACCCCAGCGGGGGGGGAGAGATACGCAGTATTTT. Protein product: CASSQGPQRGGRDTQYF.

This clonotype was picked up many times. The chain recombines TRBV28 with TRBJ2-1; the match to TRBD1 covers 12 bases. The J segment lost 9 bases and the V segment lost 5 bases, leaving 8 bases of the junction unmatched. Germline loops: CDR1 MDHEN, CDR2 SYDVKM. The CDR3 contains 15 residues. CDR3 in amino acids: CASSTGTGGVGEQFF. Here the CDR3 DNA reads TGTGCCAGCAGTACCGGGACAGGGGGCGTGGGTGAGCAGTTCTTC.

This clonotype was observed at least ten times. The CDR3: CASSFFGTGVNEQYF. CDR3 bases: TGCGCCAGCAGCTTCTTCGGGACAGGGGTGAACGAGCAGTACTTC. This sequence joins TRBV5-1 and TRBJ2-7; 10 nucleotides match TRBD1. The CDR3 is 15 amino acids. V gave up 2 bases and J gave up 5 bases; unmatched junction bases: 7. Germline CDR1 SGHRS, CDR2 YFSETQ.